This passage covers 27 T cell receptor beta chains from one sample sequenced in a study of blood T cell repertoires in COVID-19. Sequencing used immunoSEQ multiplex PCR; TCRdb keeps in-frame clones, though not all of them. Of roughly 160,000 clones listed, approximately 88% are singletons. The sample comprised peripheral blood. The source of these receptors is a woman between 55 and 75 years old with acute or convalescent COVID-19.

V gene TRBV7-8 combines with J gene TRBJ2-7; 9 nucleotides agree with TRBD1. V lost 5 bases to trimming and J lost 6 bases; unmatched junction nucleotides: 2. In germline, CDR1 is SGHVS, CDR2 FQNEAQ. The CDR3 length is 12 residues. CDR3 in DNA: TGTGCCAGCAGCCTGACAGGGGGCGAGCAGTACTTC. Its translation is CASSLTGGEQYF.

This clone was seen more than once but under ten times. This chain links TRBV3-1 (or the pseudogene TRBV3-2) with TRBJ1-4; no reliable D call. Trimming took 1 base from V and 13 from J, leaving 10 bases between them. This CDR3 has 12 amino acids. Germline-derived CDR1 and CDR2 are LGHDT and YNNKEL (reference sequence). This CDR3 reads CASSQAREVLFF. CDR3 in DNA: TGTGCCAGCAGCCAAGCCCGGGAAGTACTGTTTTTT.

The V gene is TRBV5-4, the J gene TRBJ1-3; 9 bases are shared with TRBD1. Germline V CDR1 and CDR2: SGHNT, YYREEE (reference sequence). The trim removed 4 bases at V and 5 bases at J, leaving 4 bases unmatched. The CDR3 has 14 amino acids. CDR3 residues: CASSNTGGRNTIYF. CDR3 sequence (DNA): TGTGCCAGCAGCAATACAGGGGGCAGAAACACCATATATTTT.

The V gene is TRBV18, the J gene TRBJ2-7, with 8 positions matching TRBD1. The CDR3 covers 15 residues. The V segment lost 3 bases and the J segment 1 base; nucleotides outside the gene matches: 5. CDR1 KGHSH and CDR2 LQKENI come from the germline V gene. Written as DNA, the CDR3 is TGTGCCAGCTCACCGCGACAGGGGCGATCCTACGAGCAGTACTTC. This encodes CASSPRQGRSYEQYF.

The V call is TRBV9, the J call TRBJ1-3; 7 bases fit TRBD1. Germline assignment: CDR1 SGDLS and CDR2 YYNGEE. Trimming took 3 bases from V and 4 from J; bases not matched to a gene: 10. The CDR3 consists of 16 residues. As DNA, the CDR3 is TGTGCCAGCAGCGCGCGCGTACAGGGGTCCGGAAACACCATATATTTT. Translated: CASSARVQGSGNTIYF.

This chain uses TRBV6-2 or TRBV6-3 with TRBJ1-5; perhaps TRBD1 as D (5 bases). Trimming took off 5 bases at V and 2 bases at J, with 13 bases between the two ends. The CDR3 is 15 residues long. CDR1 is MNHEY and CDR2 is SVGEGT in the germline V gene. The CDR3 DNA sequence: TGTGCCAGCAGTGTAGGTGGGGGGGGCAATCAGCCCCAGCATTTT. Protein sequence: CASSVGGGGNQPQHF.

The rearrangement joins TRBV27 to TRBJ1-1; perhaps TRBD1 as D (5 bases). CDR1 is MNHEY and CDR2 is SMNVEV in the germline V gene (reference sequence). This CDR3 region has 14 residues. V gave up 5 bases and J gave up 0 bases, with 10 bases separating them. The CDR3 is CASSLRVMNTEAFF. CDR3 nucleotide sequence: TGTGCCAGCAGTCTCAGGGTGATGAACACTGAAGCTTTCTTT.

In its sample, this clone was seen once. The V and J genes are TRBV19 and TRBJ1-5; 9 nucleotides line up with TRBD1. Trimming cost V 3 bases and J 0 bases; bases outside gene matches: 12. Germline CDR1 and CDR2: LNHDA and SQIVND (reference sequence). The CDR3 extends over 19 amino acids. The CDR3 DNA is TGTGCCAGTAGTATCTCCTTTTTACAGGGGGCGGGTAGCAATCAGCCCCAGCATTTT. As protein: CASSISFLQGAGSNQPQHF.

J is TRBJ1-5 and V is TRBV18; D is unresolved. The V end was cut by 3 bases, the J end by 6 bases, with 9 bases between. CDR3 length: 13 residues. The germline V gene encodes CDR1 KGHSH and CDR2 LQKENI. CDR3 sequence reads: CASSPEERQPQHF. CDR3 bases: TGTGCCAGCTCACCGGAGGAGCGTCAGCCCCAGCATTTT.

The chain employs TRBV25-1 and TRBJ1-2, with TRBD1 identical over 11 bases. The V gene end was trimmed by 8 bases and the J gene end by 3 bases; junction bases not matched to a gene: 5. This CDR3 region has 14 residues. CDR1 and CDR2 (germline): MGHDK, SYGVNS. The CDR3 region is CASSWDRGDYGYTF. CDR3 DNA sequence: TGTGCCAGCTCGTGGGACAGGGGGGACTATGGCTACACCTTC.

This clone was found once. The CDR3, as DNA: TGTGCCAGCAGCTTGGTGGGACAGGGGTTCTCCTACAATGAGCAGTTCTTC. This codes for CASSLVGQGFSYNEQFF. The chain employs TRBV5-6 and TRBJ2-1; 10 nucleotides align to TRBD1. The CDR3 covers 17 residues. Trimming cost V 0 bases and J 0 bases; bases outside gene matches: 3. Germline CDR1 is SGHDT and CDR2 is YYEEEE.

This chain links TRBV6-5 with TRBJ1-6; the D gene is possibly TRBD1 (6 bases). CDR1 MNHEY and CDR2 SVGAGI come from the germline V gene. V was shortened by 8 bases and J by 7 bases, with 15 bases between the two germline ends. CDR3 length equals 14 residues. The CDR3 here is CASWPGQGNSPLHF. In nucleotides, the CDR3 is TGTGCCAGCTGGCCGGGGCAGGGGAATTCACCCCTCCACTTT.

V usage is TRBV29-1 and J usage is TRBJ2-2; D is uncertain. CDR1 is SQVTM and CDR2 is ANQGSEA in the germline V gene. Trimming pared 6 bases from V and 7 bases from J, leaving 15 bases between. This CDR3 has 13 residues. The DNA for the CDR3 is TGCAGCGTCCAGGCACGTACCGGCGGGGAGCTGTTTTTT. It is translated as CSVQARTGGELFF.

This sequence joins TRBV18 and TRBJ1-6, with 11 bases matching TRBD1. The CDR3 is made up of 17 amino acids. The V and J ends lost 3 bases and 8 bases, in that order; junction bases with no gene match: 9. In germline, CDR1 is KGHSH, CDR2 LQKENI. CDR3 sequence (DNA): TGTGCCAGCTCACCCAGGGACAGGGGGAGTCAAGATTCACCCCTCCACTTT. Its protein product is CASSPRDRGSQDSPLHF.

The J gene is TRBJ2-6, the V gene TRBV5-1; TRBD1 aligns across 7 bases. J lost 4 bases, V lost 4 bases, and 5 bases had no gene match. Per the germline V gene, CDR1 is SGHRS and CDR2 is YFSETQ. The CDR3 runs 15 residues. The CDR3 DNA reads TGCGCCAGCAGCATTACAGGGGACGGGGCCAACGTCCTGACTTTC. Residues: CASSITGDGANVLTF. The full variable domain, rest sourced from reference TRBV5-1 and TRBJ2-6, is KAGVTQTPRYLIKTRGQQVTLSCSPISGHRSVSWYQQTPGQGLQFLFEYFSETQRNKGNFPGRFSGRQFSNSRSEMNVSTLELGDSALYLCASSITGDGANVLTFGAGSRLTVL.

In the case of this clone: One junction end disagrees with the germline gene, perhaps due to a read error. This chain uses TRBV5-8 with TRBJ1-1; tentative D call: TRBD1 (6 bases). The CDR3 runs to 16 residues. Germline V gene sequence: CDR1 SGHTS, CDR2 YDEGEE. The CDR3 sequence is CASSLSQGVVKTEAFF. Here the CDR3 DNA reads TGTGCCAGCAGCTTATCACAGGGTGTAGTGAAGACTGAAGCTTTCTTT. The full variable domain, its missing parts supplied by reference TRBV5-8 and TRBJ1-1, is EAGVTQSPTHLIKTRGQQATLRCSPISGHTSVYWYQQALGLGLQFLLWYDEGEERNRGNFPPRFSGRQFPNYSSELNVNALELEDSALYLCASSLSQGVVKTEAFFGQGTRLTVV.

The chain is built from TRBV19 and TRBJ1-6; D is unclear. The CDR3 sequence is 14 residues long. V was trimmed by 0 bases and J by 8 bases, leaving 8 bases between them. Germline V gene lookup returns CDR1 LNHDA and CDR2 SQIVND (reference sequence). The CDR3 here is CASSIDGTYSPLHF. The CDR3 DNA follows: TGTGCCAGTAGTATAGATGGTACTTATTCACCCCTCCACTTT.

The CDR3: CASSVGDRGSSPLHF. CDR3 sequence (DNA): TGTGCCAGCAGCGTAGGGGACAGGGGGAGTTCACCCCTCCACTTT. This sequence joins TRBV9 and TRBJ1-6, with 11 bases identical to TRBD1. The CDR3 has 15 residues. V was pared by 0 bases and J by 9 bases, with 2 bases of the junction left unmatched. The germline CDR1 and CDR2 sequences are SGDLS and YYNGEE.

The CDR3 DNA reads as TGTGCCAGCAGTTTACAGAGACAGGGGAGGGAAAAACTGTTTTTT. Encoded protein: CASSLQRQGREKLFF. The chain is built from TRBV27 and TRBJ1-4; TRBD1 matches at 8 bases. V lost 2 bases, J lost 8 bases, and 7 bases stayed unmatched. Germline lookup yields CDR1 MNHEY and CDR2 SMNVEV (reference sequence). The CDR3 is made up of 15 amino acids.

The chain couples TRBV5-1 to TRBJ2-2; 8 bases align to TRBD1. CDR3 length: 14 residues. Germline V gives CDR1 SGHRS, CDR2 YFSETQ. V trimming: 4 bases; J trimming: 11 bases; junction bases outside the gene matches: 10. The CDR3, as DNA: TGCGCCAGCAGCCAGTCGACAGGGGACCGTGAGCTGTTTTTT. Amino acids: CASSQSTGDRELFF.

The gene calls are TRBV9 and TRBJ2-7; possibly TRBD1 for D (5 bases). Trimming left V 4 bases short and J 0 bases short, with 14 bases between. Germline CDR1 is SGDLS and CDR2 is YYNGEE. This CDR3 is 15 amino acids long. The DNA for the CDR3 is TGTGCCAGCAGCCCGGCCGCAGGGATCTCCTACGAGCAGTACTTC. Translated, it gives CASSPAAGISYEQYF.

The chain has TRBV4-2 and TRBJ2-1, with D maybe TRBD2 (6 bases). Looked up from germline, CDR1 is LGHNA and CDR2 is YNFKEQ. V was pared by 4 bases and J by 0 bases, with 16 bases between. This CDR3 has 17 amino acids. The CDR3, as DNA: TGTGCCAGCAGCCTTTTTCCCGAGACTAGCTCCTACAATGAGCAGTTCTTC. This translates into CASSLFPETSSYNEQFF.

This chain links TRBV25-1 with TRBJ2-1, with D possibly matching TRBD2 (6 bases). The CDR3 consists of 14 residues. V lost 2 bases and J lost 3, with 8 bases in between. Germline V gene data show CDR1 as MGHDK and CDR2 as SYGVNS. This CDR3 is CASSEGGDYNEQFF. The CDR3 bases are TGTGCCAGCAGTGAAGGCGGGGACTACAATGAGCAGTTCTTC.

The chain is built from TRBV5-4 and TRBJ1-4, with TRBD1 as a possible D gene (5 bases). V lost 2 bases, J lost 3 bases, and 23 bases lay in between. Germline-derived CDR1 and CDR2 are SGHNT and YYREEE (reference sequence). This CDR3 comprises 19 residues. The CDR3 DNA follows: TGTGCCAGCAGCTTAGGCCTGGGGCGGAGGGCGTTCGCTAATGAAAAACTGTTTTTT. This codes for CASSLGLGRRAFANEKLFF.

V is TRBV7-3 and J is TRBJ2-4; the match to TRBD1 covers 10 bases. Germline CDR1 and CDR2: SGHTA and FQGTGA. V gave up 5 bases and J gave up 5 bases; unmatched junction bases: 12. This CDR3 has 17 residues. The CDR3 bases are TGTGCCAGCAGCCCGCCGGACAGGGGGTATGGAGAAAACATTCAGTACTTC. Protein sequence: CASSPPDRGYGENIQYF.

In this sample, this clone turned up a few times. The rearrangement links TRBV28 to TRBJ2-7, with D maybe TRBD1 (5 bases). Germline CDR1 MDHEN, CDR2 SYDVKM. The V end was cut by 7 bases, the J end by 6 bases, with 19 bases between. The CDR3 is 14 residues long. CDR3 protein: CASKKSGSQGEQYF. CDR3 coding DNA: TGTGCCAGCAAAAAATCTGGGTCTCAGGGCGAGCAGTACTTC.

This clone showed up just a few times. This chain uses TRBV6-2 or TRBV6-3 with TRBJ2-5; possible D gene TRBD1, 5 bases. Trimming removed 2 bases from V and 4 bases from J, with 11 bases in between. From germline, CDR1 is MNHEY and CDR2 SVGEGT. The CDR3 is 14 residues long. Written as DNA, the CDR3 is TGTGCCAGCAGTTACGGGGCAGAACTAGAGACCCAGTACTTC. Translated, it gives CASSYGAELETQYF.